The text below deals with one TCR beta chain. Source study methods: Estimation of nucleated cell counts relied on the amplification of reference gene primers. Generated by immunoSEQ multiplex PCR, the TCRdb table keeps only in-frame clones and is missing some. V and J calls and clone size are given by that table; D and trimming were obtained from the DNA. The data contain under 200,000 clones, over 75% of them seen just once; the ten biggest clones take up 9.8%. These data originate in a study of blood T cell repertoires in COVID-19. About the study: The United States, Italy and Spain were the sources of the acute and convalescent COVID-19 samples. PBMCs, B-cell-depleted T cells, or T cells provided the cDNA or gDNA that made up the material.

CDR1 LNHDA and CDR2 SQIVND come from the germline V gene (reference sequence). Trimming cost V 5 bases and J 2 bases; bases outside gene matches: 5. The CDR3 has 14 amino acids. The chain is built from TRBV19 and TRBJ1-2; 7 positions agree with TRBD1. The material sequenced was peripheral blood. This clonotype originated in a woman aged 80 or over with acute or convalescent COVID-19. CDR3: CASSSQTGNYGYTF. CDR3 DNA: TGTGCCAGTAGTTCCCAGACAGGGAACTATGGCTACACCTTC.